Sequencing of this T cell receptor (beta chain) was carried out in a study of blood T cell repertoires in COVID-19. The CDR3 runs 17 residues. The germline gives CDR1 MDHEN, CDR2 SYDVKM. Trimming removed 3 bases from V and 0 bases from J; junction bases left unmatched: 9. Produced via immunoSEQ multiplex PCR; TCRdb's table is partial and in-frame only. The repertoire holds more than 150,000 clones, with approximately 84% as singletons. The sequence was collected from a human donor in a cohort sampled during active COVID-19. Sequencing used peripheral blood. The rearrangement links TRBV28 to TRBJ1-2, with 8 bases that match TRBD1. CDR3 nucleotide sequence: TGTGCCAGCAGTTTGTACTGGACAGGGAGAGCTAACTATGGCTACACCTTC. Translating it yields CASSLYWTGRANYGYTF.